The 6 T cell receptor beta chains below all came from one sample that was sequenced in a study of T cell responses to AZD1222 COVID-19 vaccine. Profiling relied on immunoSEQ multiplex PCR, and the TCRdb table lists in-frame clones only, not all of them. The sample holds 120,000 to 150,000 clones, less than 95% seen once. This specimen was peripheral blood, taken on day 0 of AZD1222 vaccination. The receptors originated from an adult in good health.

This chain joins TRBV19 and TRBJ1-6, with unresolved D. The ends were cut back, 3 bases at V and 1 base at J, with 7 bases in the middle. Germline V gene data show CDR1 as LNHDA and CDR2 as SQIVND (reference sequence). This CDR3 contains 15 residues. CDR3 loop: CASSIGGSYNSPLHF. The DNA for the CDR3 is TGTGCCAGTAGTATCGGAGGGTCCTATAATTCACCCCTCCACTTT.

The V and J genes are TRBV30 and TRBJ1-1; D ambiguous. Trimming stripped 0 bases from V and 0 bases from J, with 17 bases between. CDR3 length: 17 amino acids. Germline V gene lookup returns CDR1 GTSNPN and CDR2 SVGIG (reference sequence). The CDR3 spells CAWSVGSRRLMNTEAFF. In DNA, the CDR3 is TGTGCCTGGAGTGTAGGTTCTCGAAGGCTCATGAACACTGAAGCTTTCTTT.

The chain carries TRBV30 and TRBJ2-3; 13 bases are shared with TRBD2. The CDR3 runs to 14 residues. After removal of 8 bases from V and 4 bases from J, the junction contained 6 bases not matched to a gene. Germline V lookup: CDR1 GTSNPN, CDR2 SVGIG (reference sequence). CDR3 DNA: TGTGCCCGAACCGGGACTAGCGGGGCAGATACGCAGTATTTT. Its translation is CARTGTSGADTQYF.

V usage is TRBV4-2 and J usage is TRBJ2-1; TRBD2 aligns across 10 bases. The germline gives CDR1 LGHNA, CDR2 YNFKEQ. This CDR3 region has 18 residues. The trim removed 3 bases at V and 9 bases at J, leaving 17 bases unmatched. The CDR3 bases are TGTGCCAGCAGCCACTCGTCAGCGGGAGGGTCCGGGGGTAGTGAGCAGTTCTTC. It codes for CASSHSSAGGSGGSEQFF.

This chain links TRBV7-2 with TRBJ1-1; tentatively, D is TRBD1 (5 bases). Germline V gives CDR1 SGHTA, CDR2 FQGNSA. The CDR3 has 14 amino acids. V shed 5 bases and J shed 7 bases, with 17 bases lying between them. The CDR3 coding sequence is TGTGCCAGCAGCCTCGACCCCCTGAGGGGTGAAGCTTTCTTT. Translation: CASSLDPLRGEAFF.

CDR3 nucleotides: TGTGCCAGCAGTGAATTGGGGGGGGCCTACAATGAGCAGTTCTTC. Translation: CASSELGGAYNEQFF. The chain recombines TRBV2 with TRBJ2-1; 7 bases match TRBD2. Germline CDR1 is SNHLY and CDR2 is FYNNEI. This CDR3 is built from 15 residues. After removal of 2 bases from V and 2 bases from J, the junction contained 3 bases not matched to a gene.